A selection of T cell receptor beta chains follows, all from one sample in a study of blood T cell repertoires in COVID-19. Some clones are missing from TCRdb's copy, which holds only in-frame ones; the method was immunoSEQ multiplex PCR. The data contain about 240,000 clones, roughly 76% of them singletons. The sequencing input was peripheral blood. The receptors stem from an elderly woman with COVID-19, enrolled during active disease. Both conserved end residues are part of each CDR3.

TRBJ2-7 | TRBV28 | CASSLGLAGQKKALMGEQYF
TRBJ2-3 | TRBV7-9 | CASSFEGPGTQYF
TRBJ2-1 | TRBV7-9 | CASSFMTGGGNEQFF
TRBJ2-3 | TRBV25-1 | CASSVAGVATDTQYF
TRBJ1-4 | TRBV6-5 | CASGQGNEKLFF
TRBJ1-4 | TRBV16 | CASSRPSGATNEKLFF
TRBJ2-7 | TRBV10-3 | CAISAGQGSYEQYF
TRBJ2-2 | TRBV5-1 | CASSLRVANTGELFF
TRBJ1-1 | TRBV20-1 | CSARVSTEAFF
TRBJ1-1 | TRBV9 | CASSPQTVNTEAFF
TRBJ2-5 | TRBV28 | CASNPGGGKTQYF
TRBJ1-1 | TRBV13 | CASSPPYKNTEAFF
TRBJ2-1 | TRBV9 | CASSVSGDFYNEQFF
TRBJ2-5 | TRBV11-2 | CASSYWGGETQYF
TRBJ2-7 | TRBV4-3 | CASSQGLGQGDEQYF
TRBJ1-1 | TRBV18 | CASSLGTGGTEAFF
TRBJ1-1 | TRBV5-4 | CASSLVTMNTEAFF
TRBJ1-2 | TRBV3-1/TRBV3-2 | CASSPTSTGGNGYTF
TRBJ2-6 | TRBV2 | CASSETPRFGANVLTF
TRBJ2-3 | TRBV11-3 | CASSFTADTQYF
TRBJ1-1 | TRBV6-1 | CASSERGDRRVDLPNTEAFF
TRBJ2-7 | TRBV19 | CASTPGGGGSYEQYF
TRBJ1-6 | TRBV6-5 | CASSFKSSPLHF
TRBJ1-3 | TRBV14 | CASSQREPFRNTIYF
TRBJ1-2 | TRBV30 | CAWSGRQGEGYTF
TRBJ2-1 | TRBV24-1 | CATSRETGDYNEQFF
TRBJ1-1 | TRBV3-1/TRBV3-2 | CASNDRGSTEAFF
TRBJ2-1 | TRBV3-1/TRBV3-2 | CASSQDLTYNEQFF
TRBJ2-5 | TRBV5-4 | CASTPRTDSQETQYF
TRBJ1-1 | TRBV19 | CASRDRLNTEAFF
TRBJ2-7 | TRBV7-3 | CASSPGGALEQYF
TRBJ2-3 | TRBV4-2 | CASSQEGGGKDTQYF
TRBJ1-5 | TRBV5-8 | CASSLYGANQPQHF
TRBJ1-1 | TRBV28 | CASSLRGVSTEAFF
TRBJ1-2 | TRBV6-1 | CASSEAWDTGVRGYTF
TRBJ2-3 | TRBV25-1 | CASSDDRGRTDTQYF
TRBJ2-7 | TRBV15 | CATGKGQGKVEQYF
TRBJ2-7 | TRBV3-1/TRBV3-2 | CASSRPRDSYEQYF
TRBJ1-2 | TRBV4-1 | CASSQGQGANYGYTF
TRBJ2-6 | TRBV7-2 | CASTVSGANVLTF
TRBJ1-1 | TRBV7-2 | CASSFWTGGSPAFF
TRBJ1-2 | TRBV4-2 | CASSQVSQGLLDGYTF
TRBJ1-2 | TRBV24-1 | CATSDLGQNYGYTF
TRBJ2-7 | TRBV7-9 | CASSFVQGHEQYF
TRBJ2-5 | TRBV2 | CASSPDTQETQYF
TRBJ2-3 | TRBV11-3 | CASSLGTSGGTDTQYF
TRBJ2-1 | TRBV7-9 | CASSLAAGHNEQFF
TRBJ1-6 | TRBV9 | CASSARGGPSYNSPLHF
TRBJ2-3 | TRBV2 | CASMAWLAGARDTQYF
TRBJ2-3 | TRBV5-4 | CASSLRRGEGGTQYF
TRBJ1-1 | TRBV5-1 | CASSLIPNTEAFF